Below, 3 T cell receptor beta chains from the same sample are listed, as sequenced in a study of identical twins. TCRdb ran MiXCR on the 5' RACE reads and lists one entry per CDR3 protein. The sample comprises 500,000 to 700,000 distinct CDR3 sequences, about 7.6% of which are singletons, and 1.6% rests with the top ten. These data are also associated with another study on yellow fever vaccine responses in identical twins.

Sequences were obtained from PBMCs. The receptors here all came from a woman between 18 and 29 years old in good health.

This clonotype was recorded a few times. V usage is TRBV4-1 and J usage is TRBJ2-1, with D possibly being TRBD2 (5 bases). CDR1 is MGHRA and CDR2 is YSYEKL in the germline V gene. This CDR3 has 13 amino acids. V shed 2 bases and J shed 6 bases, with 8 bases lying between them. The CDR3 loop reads CASSQKRANEQFF. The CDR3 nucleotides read TGCGCCAGCAGCCAAAAGAGGGCCAATGAGCAGTTCTTC.

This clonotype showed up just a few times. CDR3 region: CASSATPGGFYEQYF. CDR3 DNA sequence: TGTGCCAGCAGCGCAACTCCAGGGGGCTTTTACGAGCAGTACTTC. J is TRBJ2-7 and V is TRBV7-2, with 8 bases fitting TRBD1. Germline CDR1 reads SGHTA; CDR2 reads FQGNSA. V shed 5 bases, J shed 4 bases, and the junction held 10 bases outside the gene matches. The CDR3 length is 15 residues.

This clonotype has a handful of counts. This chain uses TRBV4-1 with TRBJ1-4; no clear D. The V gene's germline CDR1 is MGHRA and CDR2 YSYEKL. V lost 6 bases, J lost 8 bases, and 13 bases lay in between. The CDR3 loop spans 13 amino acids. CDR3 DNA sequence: TGCGCCAGCAGTGTTTTGAGAGGGGAAAAACTGTTTTTT. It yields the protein CASSVLRGEKLFF.